The 8 T cell receptor beta chains reported below all come from one sample, sequenced in a study of blood T cell repertoires in COVID-19 (TCRdb year 2020). The protocol used for the library was the immunoSEQ multiplex PCR assay. TCRdb provides this immuneACCESS table in a form limited to in-frame rearrangements. Some clones are lacking; in checked studies, under half of them reflect an unresolved V gene, and why the rest are absent is not known. The sample table shows under 200,000 clones, and roughly 83% are seen once. 1.5% of the sample comes from the top ten. Specimen: peripheral blood. All receptors come from a human donor in a cohort sampled during active COVID-19.

The chain employs TRBV27 and TRBJ2-7; D perhaps matches TRBD2 (5 bases). There are 16 residues in the CDR3. Trimming took 5 bases from V and 2 from J, leaving 19 bases between them. Germline V CDR1 and CDR2: MNHEY, SMNVEV (reference sequence). CDR3 sequence: CASSPLGTVGAYEQYF. In DNA form, the CDR3 reads TGTGCCAGCAGTCCACTGGGAACCGTCGGGGCCTACGAGCAGTACTTC.

The V and J genes are TRBV10-3 and TRBJ1-1, with TRBD1 matching over 9 bases. After removal of 4 bases from V and 4 bases from J, the junction contained 7 bases not matched to a gene. Germline lookup yields CDR1 ENHRY and CDR2 SYGVKD. The CDR3 spans 15 residues. CDR3 protein: CAISVPGQGRTEAFF. The CDR3 DNA is TGTGCCATCAGTGTGCCGGGACAGGGTCGCACTGAAGCTTTCTTT.

The chain carries TRBV7-6 and TRBJ1-6, with D perhaps TRBD1 (6 bases). In germline, CDR1 is SGHVS, CDR2 FNYEAQ. The CDR3 totals 14 residues. V lost 3 bases to trimming and J lost 8 bases, with 11 bases between them. The CDR3 nucleotides read TGTGCCAGCAGCTTGGGGGCTACGGATTCACCCCTCCACTTT. Translation: CASSLGATDSPLHF.

The V and J genes are TRBV7-2 and TRBJ1-1, with TRBD1 identical over 9 bases. The CDR3 is made up of 14 amino acids. CDR1 is SGHTA and CDR2 is FQGNSA in the germline V gene. The J segment lost 3 bases and the V segment lost 5 bases, leaving 4 bases of the junction unmatched. The CDR3: CASSRTGGYTEAFF. CDR3 coding DNA: TGTGCCAGCAGCAGAACAGGGGGCTACACTGAAGCTTTCTTT.

The V gene is TRBV2, the J gene TRBJ2-3, with D possibly TRBD2 on 5 matching bases. Germline-derived CDR1 and CDR2 are SNHLY and FYNNEI. The CDR3 runs 13 residues. The ends were cut back, 11 bases at V and 2 bases at J, with 14 bases in the middle. The CDR3 coding sequence is TGTGCCGGCCTGGACTCCACCACAGATACGCAGTATTTT. As protein: CAGLDSTTDTQYF.

This sequence joins TRBV7-2 and TRBJ2-1, with 10 nucleotides matching TRBD2. With V trimmed by 5 bases and J by 0 bases, 10 bases remained unmatched. CDR1 SGHTA and CDR2 FQGNSA come from the germline V gene. CDR3 length: 18 amino acids. The CDR3 is CASSPRPSSGSSYNEQFF. The CDR3 DNA sequence: TGTGCCAGCAGCCCTAGACCCTCTAGCGGGAGCTCCTACAATGAGCAGTTCTTC.

This clone has only one observation. The genes are TRBV5-4 and TRBJ1-3; 7 nucleotides match TRBD1. This CDR3 has 15 amino acids. The germline CDR1 and CDR2 sequences are SGHNT and YYREEE (reference sequence). Germline trimming cut 2 bases from V and 3 bases from J; bases unmatched to any gene: 5. CDR3 in amino acids: CASSFQGGFGNTIYF. The CDR3 DNA is TGTGCCAGCAGCTTCCAGGGGGGATTTGGAAACACCATATATTTT.

V usage is TRBV4-2 and J usage is TRBJ1-1; 7 bases are shared with TRBD1. Germline loops: CDR1 LGHNA, CDR2 YNFKEQ. This CDR3 spans 15 amino acids. The V and J ends lost 4 bases and 1 base, in that order; junction bases with no gene match: 6. CDR3 in DNA: TGTGCCAGCAGCCCGGGGACAGTCAAGAACACTGAAGCTTTCTTT. It yields the protein CASSPGTVKNTEAFF.